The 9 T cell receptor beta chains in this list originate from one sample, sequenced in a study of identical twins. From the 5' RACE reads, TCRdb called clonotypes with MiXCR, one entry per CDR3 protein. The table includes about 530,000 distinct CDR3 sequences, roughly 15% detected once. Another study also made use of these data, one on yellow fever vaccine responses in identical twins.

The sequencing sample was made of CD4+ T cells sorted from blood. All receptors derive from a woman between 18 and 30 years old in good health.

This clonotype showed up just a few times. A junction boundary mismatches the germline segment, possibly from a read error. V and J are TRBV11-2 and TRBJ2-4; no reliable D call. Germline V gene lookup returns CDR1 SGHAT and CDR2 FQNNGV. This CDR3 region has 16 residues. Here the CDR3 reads CASSLVGGEAKYIQYF. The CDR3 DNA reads TGTGCCAGCAGCTTAGTGGGTGGGGAAGCCAAATACATTCAGTACTTC.

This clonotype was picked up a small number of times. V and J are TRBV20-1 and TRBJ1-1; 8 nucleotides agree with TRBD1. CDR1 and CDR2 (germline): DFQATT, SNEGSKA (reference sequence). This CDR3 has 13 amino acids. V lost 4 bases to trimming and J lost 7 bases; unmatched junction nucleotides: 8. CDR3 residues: CSATTTGEVEAFF. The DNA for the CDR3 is TGCAGTGCTACTACGACAGGGGAGGTTGAAGCTTTCTTT.

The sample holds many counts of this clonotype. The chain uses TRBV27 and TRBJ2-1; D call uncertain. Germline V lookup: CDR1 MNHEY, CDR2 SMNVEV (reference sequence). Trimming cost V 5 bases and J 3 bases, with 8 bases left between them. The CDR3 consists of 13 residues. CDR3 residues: CASSLTGYNEQFF. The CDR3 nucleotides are TGTGCCAGCAGTCTAACCGGCTACAATGAGCAGTTCTTC.

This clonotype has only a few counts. The DNA of the CDR3 is TGCAGTGCCACTCCAGCAGATACGCAGTATTTT. Residues: CSATPADTQYF. The chain combines TRBV20-1 with TRBJ2-3; D is unclear. Germline-derived CDR1 and CDR2 are DFQATT and SNEGSKA (reference sequence). The ends were cut back, 6 bases at V and 4 bases at J, with 8 bases in the middle. This CDR3 has 11 residues.

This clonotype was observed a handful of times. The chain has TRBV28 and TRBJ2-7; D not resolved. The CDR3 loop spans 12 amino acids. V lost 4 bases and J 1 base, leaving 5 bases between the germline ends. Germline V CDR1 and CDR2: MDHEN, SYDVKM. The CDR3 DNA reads TGTGCCAGCAGTTCTCGGTCCTACGAGCAGTACGTC. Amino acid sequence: CASSSRSYEQYV.

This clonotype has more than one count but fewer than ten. The CDR3, as DNA: TGTGCCAGCAGTTTCCGGGGGCGCGTCACCTACGAGCAGTACTTC. Its protein is CASSFRGRVTYEQYF. The chain joins TRBV12-3 or TRBV12-4 to TRBJ2-7, with D possibly called TRBD1 or TRBD2 (6 bases each). Between the trimmed V and J ends, which lost 3 bases and 2 bases, there was a span of 14 bases. The length of the CDR3 is 15 residues.

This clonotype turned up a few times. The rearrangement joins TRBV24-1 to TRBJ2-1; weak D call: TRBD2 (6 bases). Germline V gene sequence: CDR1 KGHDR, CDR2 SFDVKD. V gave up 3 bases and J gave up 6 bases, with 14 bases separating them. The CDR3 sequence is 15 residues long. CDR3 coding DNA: TGTGCCACCAGTGATCAGTCTAGCGCCATCAATGAGCAGTTCTTC. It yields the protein CATSDQSSAINEQFF.

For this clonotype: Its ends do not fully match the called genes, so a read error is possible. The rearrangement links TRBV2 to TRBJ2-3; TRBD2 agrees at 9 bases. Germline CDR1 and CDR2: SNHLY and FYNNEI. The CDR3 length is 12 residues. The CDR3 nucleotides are TGTGCCAGCAGTGAAAGCGGGAGGTCGGAGGATTTT. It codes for CASSESGRSEDF.

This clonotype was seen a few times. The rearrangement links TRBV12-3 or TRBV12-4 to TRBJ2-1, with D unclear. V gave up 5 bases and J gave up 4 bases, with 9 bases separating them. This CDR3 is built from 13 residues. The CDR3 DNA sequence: TGTGCCAGCAGTCCCCTCCCTTACAATGAGCAGTTCTTC. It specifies CASSPLPYNEQFF.